Listed here is a single TCR beta chain. Antigen: not known. Trimming stripped 0 bases from V and 5 bases from J, with 8 bases between. The CDR3 length is 13 residues. Germline CDR1 reads MGHRA; CDR2 reads YSYEKL. The data originate from a study of T cell repertoires in cytomegalovirus infection. Study results and limitations: In two of eight donors, the top clonotype was HLA-C-restricted CMV-specific.

Each CDR3 protein gets one entry after TCRdb re-called the reads with MiXCR. The sample shows around 900,000 distinct CDR3 sequences, roughly 30% of them seen only once. The TCR originated in a human donor in good health (CMV status not recorded). Some clones in this sample may be carry-over from other donors' samples. Sequenced here: cultured CD8+ T cells from PBMCs, sampled from culture after CMV antigen stimulation. The chain employs TRBV4-1 and TRBJ2-7; D not certain. The CDR3 loop reads CASSQDPGHEQYV. The CDR3 DNA follows: TGCGCCAGCAGCCAAGATCCAGGTCACGAGCAGTACGTC.